This T cell receptor (beta chain) was captured in a study of blood T cell repertoires in COVID-19 (TCRdb year 2020). Some background on the complete study: Collaborator samples came from the United States, Italy and Spain and covered acute and convalescent phases of COVID-19. The repertoires were released in a freely available public database intended as a resource for research on the immune response to SARS-CoV-2. The material from the prospective study consisted of cDNA or gDNA derived from T cells, B-cell-depleted T cells, or PBMCs. Where HLA class I and class II types were available, the types were taken from metadata supplied by the sample provider, not from assay-based typing. Nearly every sample came with metadata listing a de-identified subject ID, COVID-19 status, age in years and sex. The dataset comprised deeply sampled blood TCRbeta repertoires from subjects exposed to, actively infected with, or recovered from COVID-19. Samples were obtained from the ongoing ImmuneRACE study (first 160 participants) and from about 1,300 subjects provided by 6 global collaborators.

The immunoSEQ Assay, a bias-controlled multiplex PCR, was used to amplify TCRbeta CDR3 regions from genomic DNA. As for the original processing: Within the assay, amplification of reference gene primers was used to estimate how many nucleated cells each sample contained. Sequence reads were collapsed and filtered to measure the absolute abundance of every unique TCRbeta CDR3 rearrangement. Productive Simpson clonality was computed per sample as the square root of Simpson's diversity index over productive rearrangements. TCRdb provides this immuneACCESS table in a form limited to in-frame rearrangements. Some clones are lacking; in checked studies, under half of them reflect an unresolved V gene, and why the rest are absent is not known. V, J and clone size were drawn from that table, and D and trimming were deduced from the DNA. Counted in this sample were approximately 260,000 clones; 75% to 90% of them appeared once. 3.3% of the sample rests with the top ten.

What the authors observed across the whole study: Clinical and demographic metadata were provided uncurated, with the amount varying by source and participant.

Looking up the germline V gene yields CDR1 MDHEN and CDR2 SYDVKM. The CDR3 contains 14 residues, cysteine and phenylalanine counted. The sequence is cut down to CDR3 DNA, 42 bases in frame from base 1. The trim is 3 bases for V and 5 bases for J, with a gap of 13 bases between the germline ends. As concerns this clone: Its antigen remains unidentified. Base qualities are not at hand, and no much larger clone is one base apart.

Enrolling through a virtual design, the prospective study's participants ranged in age from roughly 18 to 100 years and lived across 24 United States geographic areas. In the prospective study, cohorts were assigned on the basis of participant-reported clinical history obtained from a screening survey and a study questionnaire. Mobile phlebotomists in the prospective study collected whole blood, serum and a nasopharyngeal or oropharyngeal swab from every participant. Prospective study participants could optionally give additional blood draws and questionnaires over a 2-month period. Before DNA extraction, blood samples from the prospective study were shipped at room temperature or frozen.

The rearranged segments are TRBV28 and TRBJ1-1; D gene: possibly TRBD1, on 6 matching bases. The sequenced sample was PBMCs or T cells enriched from blood (not recorded which). This receptor was obtained from a woman between 35 and 50 years old with acute COVID-19. The CDR3 region reads CASSFRGRGTEAFF. The DNA sequence is given as TGTGCCAGCAGTTTTAGGGGTAGGGGGACTGAAGCTTTCTTT.